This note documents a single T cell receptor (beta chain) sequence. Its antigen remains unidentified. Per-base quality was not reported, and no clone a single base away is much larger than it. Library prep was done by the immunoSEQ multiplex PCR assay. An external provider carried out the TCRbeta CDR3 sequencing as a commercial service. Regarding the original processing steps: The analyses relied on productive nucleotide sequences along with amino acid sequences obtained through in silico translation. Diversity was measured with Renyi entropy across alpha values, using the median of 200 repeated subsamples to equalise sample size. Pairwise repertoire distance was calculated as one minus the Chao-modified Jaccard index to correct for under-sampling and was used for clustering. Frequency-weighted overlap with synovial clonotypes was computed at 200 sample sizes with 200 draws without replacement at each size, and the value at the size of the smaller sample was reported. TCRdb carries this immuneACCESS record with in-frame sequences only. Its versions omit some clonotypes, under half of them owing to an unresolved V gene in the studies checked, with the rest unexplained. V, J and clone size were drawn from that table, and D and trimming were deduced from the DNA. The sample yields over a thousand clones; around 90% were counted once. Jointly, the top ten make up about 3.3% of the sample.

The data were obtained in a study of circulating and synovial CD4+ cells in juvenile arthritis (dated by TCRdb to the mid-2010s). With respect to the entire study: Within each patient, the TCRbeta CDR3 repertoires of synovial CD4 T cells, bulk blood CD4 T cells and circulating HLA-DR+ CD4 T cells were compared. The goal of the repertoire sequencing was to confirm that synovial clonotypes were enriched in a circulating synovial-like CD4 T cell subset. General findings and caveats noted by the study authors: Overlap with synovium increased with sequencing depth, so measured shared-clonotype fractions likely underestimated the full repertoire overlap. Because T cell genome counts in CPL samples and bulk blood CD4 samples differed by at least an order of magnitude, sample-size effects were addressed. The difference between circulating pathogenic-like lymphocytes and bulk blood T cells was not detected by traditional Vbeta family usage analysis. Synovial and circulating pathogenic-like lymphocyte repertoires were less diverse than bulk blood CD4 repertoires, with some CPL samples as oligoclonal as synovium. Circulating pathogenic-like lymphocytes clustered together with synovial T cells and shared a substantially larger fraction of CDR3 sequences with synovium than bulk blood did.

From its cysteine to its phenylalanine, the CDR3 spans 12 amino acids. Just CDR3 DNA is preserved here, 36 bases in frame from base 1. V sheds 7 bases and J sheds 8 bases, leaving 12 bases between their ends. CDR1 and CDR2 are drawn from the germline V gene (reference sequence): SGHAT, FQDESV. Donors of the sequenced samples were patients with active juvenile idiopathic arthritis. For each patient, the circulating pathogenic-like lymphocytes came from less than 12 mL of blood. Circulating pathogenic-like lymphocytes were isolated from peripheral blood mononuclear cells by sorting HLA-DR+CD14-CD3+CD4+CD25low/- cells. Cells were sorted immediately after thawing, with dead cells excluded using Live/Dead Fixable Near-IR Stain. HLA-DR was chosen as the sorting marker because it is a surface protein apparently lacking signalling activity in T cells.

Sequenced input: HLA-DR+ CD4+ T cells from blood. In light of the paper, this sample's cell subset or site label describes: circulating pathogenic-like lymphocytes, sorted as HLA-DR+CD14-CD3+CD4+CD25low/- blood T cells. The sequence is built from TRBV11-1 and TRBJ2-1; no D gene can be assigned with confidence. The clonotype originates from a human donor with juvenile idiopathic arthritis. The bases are TGTGCCAGCACCCTCTCCAGCGATGAGCAGTTCTTC. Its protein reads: CASTLSSDEQFF.